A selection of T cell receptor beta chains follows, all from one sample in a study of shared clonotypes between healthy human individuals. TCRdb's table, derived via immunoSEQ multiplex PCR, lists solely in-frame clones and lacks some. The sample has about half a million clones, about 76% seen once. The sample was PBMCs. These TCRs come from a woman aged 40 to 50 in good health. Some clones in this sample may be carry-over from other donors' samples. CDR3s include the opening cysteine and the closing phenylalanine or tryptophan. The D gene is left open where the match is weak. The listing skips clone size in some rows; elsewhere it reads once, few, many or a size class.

CASSSRDSGNTIYF TGTGCCAGTAGTTCCAGGGACTCTGGAAACACCATATATTTT - - TRBJ1-3 TRBV19
CASSLALTVNTEAFF TGCGCCAGCAGCTTGGCCTTGACCGTGAACACTGAAGCTTTCTTT - - TRBJ1-1 TRBV5-1
CASSLSSLDPYEQYF TGTGCCAGCAGCTTATCTAGCCTGGACCCCTACGAGCAGTACTTC - - TRBJ2-7 TRBV5-6
CTSSQVSAGTQKYEQYF TGCACCAGCAGCCAAGTATCCGCCGGGACTCAGAAGTACGAGCAGTACTTC - - TRBJ2-7 TRBV1
CAWSVPGKSIADTEAFF TGTGCCTGGAGTGTACCGGGGAAATCTATTGCTGACACTGAAGCTTTCTTT - - TRBJ1-1 TRBV30
CASSPLTTGDEKLFF TGCGCCAGCAGCCCCTTGACTACCGGGGATGAAAAACTGTTTTTT - - TRBJ1-4 TRBV5-1
CAWSRQGHPHEQYF TGTGCCTGGAGTAGACAGGGCCATCCCCACGAGCAGTACTTC TRBD1 - TRBJ2-7 TRBV30
CASSERTISTDTQYF TGTGCCAGCAGTGAACGGACTATTAGCACAGATACGCAGTATTTT - - TRBJ2-3 TRBV2
CASSHPLTGELFF TGCGCCAGCAGCCACCCTCTCACCGGGGAGCTGTTTTTT - - TRBJ2-2 TRBV4-1
CASSVTSDQETQYF TGTGCCAGCAGCGTGACTAGCGATCAAGAGACCCAGTACTTC TRBD2 few TRBJ2-5 TRBV9
CASSEFGKVARSEKLFF TGTGCCAGCAGTGAATTCGGCAAAGTAGCGAGAAGTGAAAAACTGTTTTTT - - TRBJ1-4 TRBV25-1
CASSSPVRTYEQYF TGTGCCAGCAGTTCTCCCGTGCGTACCTACGAGCAGTACTTC - - TRBJ2-7 TRBV27
CASTGGSGFPYEQYF TGTGCCAGCACCGGAGGGTCAGGGTTTCCCTACGAGCAGTACTTC - - TRBJ2-7 TRBV25-1
CASSLPSQGGYGYTF TGTGCCAGCAGCTTGCCGTCGCAGGGGGGCTATGGCTACACCTTC TRBD1 - TRBJ1-2 TRBV5-4
CASSLAGDQETQYF TGTGCTAGCAGCTTAGCGGGAGACCAAGAGACCCAGTACTTC TRBD2 - TRBJ2-5 TRBV7-7
CASSPRWYTSGGGEQYF TGTGCCAGCAGCCCACGCTGGTATACTAGCGGAGGGGGCGAGCAGTACTTC TRBD2 - TRBJ2-7 TRBV28
CASSERGLSNQPQHF TGTGCCAGCAGCGAGAGGGGGCTCAGCAATCAGCCCCAGCATTTT TRBD1 - TRBJ1-5 TRBV2
CASSLDAGQGVETQYF TGTGCCAGCAGTTTAGACGCCGGACAGGGGGTGGAGACCCAGTACTTC TRBD1 - TRBJ2-5 TRBV28
CASSLARGAGGTAEQYF TGTGCCAGCAGCTTAGCGCGGGGAGCGGGAGGCACGGCGGAGCAGTACTTC TRBD2 - TRBJ2-7 TRBV7-6
CASSQNGQGGAFF TGTGCCAGCAGCCAAAACGGACAGGGTGGTGCTTTCTTT TRBD1 - TRBJ1-1 TRBV7-8
CASSLNAGGIYNEQFF TGTGCCAGCAGCTTAAACGCGGGAGGGATATACAATGAGCAGTTCTTC TRBD2 - TRBJ2-1 TRBV7-6
CASSLEGGYTEAFF TGTGCCAGCAGCTTAGAAGGCGGATACACTGAAGCTTTCTTT - - TRBJ1-1 TRBV7-8
CASRTGLGYEQYF TGTGCCAGTCGGACAGGCTTGGGTTACGAGCAGTACTTC TRBD1 - TRBJ2-7 TRBV28